This T cell receptor beta chain was observed in a study of CD8 T cells in ankylosing spondylitis. Study results and limitations: Relatively scarce in peripheral blood, disease-linked clones were CD8+. Characteristic of ankylosing spondylitis blood, it appeared, was a TCR beta motif comprising several highly homologous variants.

MiXCR, applied by TCRdb to the 5' RACE reads, yields one record per CDR3 protein. Among tens of thousands of distinct CDR3 sequences listed, 6% were seen once. In this sample, this clonotype turned up many times. Its specificity is not known. Germline CDR1 reads SEHNR; CDR2 reads FQNEAQ (reference sequence). This CDR3 has 15 amino acids. The V and J ends lost 4 bases and 2 bases, in that order; junction bases with no gene match: 3. The source material was blood, either unsorted or a sorted T cell fraction (not recorded which). This receptor was identified in a male donor with ankylosing spondylitis or in good health (not recorded which). The chain employs TRBV7-9 and TRBJ1-5, with 9 bases lining up with TRBD1. CDR3 residues: CASSSQGAGNQPQHF. The DNA for the CDR3 is TGTGCCAGCAGCTCACAGGGGGCGGGCAATCAGCCCCAGCATTTT.